The present entry profiles one T cell receptor beta chain with its context. With 60 Vbeta and 13 Jbeta primers, the PCR was carried out. Measured with immunoSEQ multiplex PCR; TCRdb has only the in-frame clones, and not every one. The sample gives some 150,000 clones, 79% of which show up once; roughly 6.7% is in the top ten. The data belong to a study of cytomegalovirus exposure and HLA in healthy donors. V dropped 5 bases and J dropped 3; count of bases not matched to a gene: 8. Germline CDR1 SGHRS, CDR2 YFSETQ. CDR3 length: 15 residues. The rearrangement uses TRBV5-1 and TRBJ2-1; TRBD1 matches 7 bases. This clonotype originated in a man aged 45-65 years in good health and CMV-seropositive. Sequencing was done on a sample of PBMCs. In DNA form, the CDR3 reads TGCGCCAGCAGGTTGTGGGCAGGGGGCTACAATGAGCAGTTCTTC. Protein sequence: CASRLWAGGYNEQFF.